In this sample, the clone carrying this T cell receptor beta chain turned up a few times. The antigen remains unidentified. This sample is drawn from a study of molecular identifiers for immune sequencing clone quantification. Naive CD8 library inputs spanned about 17,000 to 1,100,000 sorted cells and 10%, 30% or 50% RNA. V shed 0 bases and J shed 3 bases, with 12 bases lying between them. The CDR3 has 14 residues. Germline CDR1 reads DFQATT; CDR2 reads SNEGSKA (reference sequence). TCRdb re-called the PCR reads through MiXCR, storing one row per CDR3 protein. The data hold 460,000 or so distinct CDR3 sequences, with about a fifth observed a single time. Study-wide results and limits: Barcodes shared by identical TCR molecules could lead to underestimated sizes of highly expanded clones.

This clonotype was obtained from a human donor in good health. Some libraries in this study had Jurkat cell RNA spiked in. V and J are TRBV20-1 and TRBJ2-7; D is ambiguous. Sequencing was carried out using naive CD8+ T cells from blood, with Jurkat cell RNA spiked in. The subset was: FACS-sorted CD8+CD4-CCR7+CD45RA+ naive T cells. The CDR3 sequence is CSARDLTGYYEQYF. In DNA, the CDR3 is TGCAGTGCTAGAGATCTAACTGGATACTACGAGCAGTACTTC.